This is a list of T cell receptor beta chains from one sample in a study of CD8+CD57+ T cells in acquired aplastic anemia. TCRdb recomputed calls from the reads with MiXCR, one row per CDR3 protein. Of about 58,000 distinct CDR3 sequences in the sample, approximately 50% were seen once. Sample: sorted CD4+, CD8+, or CD8+CD57+ T cells (not recorded which) from PBMCs. The receptors stem from a human donor with aplastic anemia. The CDR3 runs from the conserved cysteine through the conserved F or W. The D gene is left open where the match is weak. Size values are once, few and many counts, or a class for expanded clones, and some rows have none.

.	TRBV15	TRBJ1-2	.	CATSRGDRKTNGYTF	TGTGCCACCAGCAGAGGAGACCGGAAAACCAATGGCTACACCTTC
.	TRBV25-1	TRBJ2-7	.	CASSSSDRYEQYF	TGTGCCAGCAGTTCCTCGGACCGGTACGAGCAGTACTTC
many	TRBV3-1	TRBJ2-5	TRBD1	CASSQDGGQGQETQYF	TGTGCCAGCAGCCAAGATGGGGGACAGGGGCAAGAGACCCAGTACTTC
many	TRBV6-1	TRBJ2-3	.	CASSPVRGSSHTQYF	TGTGCCAGCAGCCCCGTGAGGGGGAGTAGCCATACGCAGTATTTT
once	TRBV10-3	TRBJ1-1	TRBD1	CASSYSSKGTGWTEAFF	TGTGCCAGCAGTTACTCGAGTAAAGGGACAGGGTGGACTGAAGCTTTCTTT
medium-sized	TRBV29-1	TRBJ1-1	.	CSVEGQTNTEAFF	TGCAGCGTTGAGGGGCAGACGAACACTGAAGCTTTCTTT
.	TRBV2	TRBJ2-1	.	CANQADRSSYNEQFF	TGTGCCAACCAAGCAGATAGGAGCTCCTACAATGAGCAGTTCTTC
.	TRBV29-1	TRBJ1-1	TRBD1	CSEYRGTLNTEAFF	TGCAGCGAATACAGGGGTACCCTGAACACTGAAGCTTTCTTT
many	TRBV4-3	TRBJ2-1	TRBD2	CASSQDPISGAGEQFF	TGCGCCAGCAGCCAAGATCCGATTAGCGGGGCGGGTGAGCAGTTCTTC
many	TRBV20-1	TRBJ2-1	.	CSATVDNEQFF	TGCAGTGCTACAGTCGACAATGAGCAGTTCTTC
.	TRBV7-2	TRBJ1-3	.	CASSFRGYGNTIYF	TGTGCCAGCAGCTTCAGGGGATACGGAAACACCATATATTTT
.	TRBV10-3	TRBJ2-1	.	CAISDPGLGARNEQFF	TGTGCCATCAGTGACCCGGGACTGGGGGCCAGAAATGAGCAGTTCTTC
.	TRBV19	TRBJ2-7	.	CASSIVPGPYEQYF	TGTGCCAGTAGTATAGTACCGGGGCCCTACGAGCAGTACTTC
many	TRBV11-3	TRBJ2-7	.	CASSLDSSYEQYF	TGTGCCAGCAGCTTAGATTCCTCCTACGAGCAGTACTTC
medium-sized	TRBV29-1	TRBJ1-3	TRBD1	CSVQDRAAGNTIYF	TGCAGCGTCCAGGACAGGGCGGCTGGAAACACCATATATTTT
.	TRBV18	TRBJ2-1	.	CASSGENNEQFF	TGTGCCAGCTCAGGTGAAAACAATGAGCAGTTCTTC
.	TRBV2	TRBJ1-2	.	CASGGITNYGYTF	TGTGCCAGCGGAGGGATCACGAACTATGGCTACACCTTC
many	TRBV6-5	TRBJ2-3	.	CASSYGATSADTQYF	TGTGCCAGCAGTTATGGGGCGACGAGCGCAGATACGCAGTATTTT
.	TRBV19	TRBJ2-5	.	CASSIGGAETQYF	TGTGCCAGTAGTATAGGAGGAGCGGAGACCCAGTACTTC
.	TRBV20-1	TRBJ1-5	.	CSAREGGNQPQHF	TGCAGTGCTAGAGAAGGGGGCAATCAGCCCCAGCATTTT
.	TRBV25-1	TRBJ1-4	.	CASSEFRGVDEKLFF	TGTGCCAGCAGTGAATTCCGGGGTGTTGACGAAAAACTGTTTTTT
.	TRBV9	TRBJ2-7	.	CASSVTYSYEQYF	TGTGCCAGCAGCGTAACTTACTCCTACGAGCAGTACTTC
.	TRBV15	TRBJ1-5	.	CATSTPSTGSRQPQHF	TGTGCCACCAGCACCCCGTCGACAGGTTCAAGGCAGCCCCAGCATTTT
once	TRBV29-1	TRBJ2-1	.	CSVTGYGGWYEQFF	TGCAGCGTCACCGGTTACGGGGGTTGGTATGAGCAGTTCTTC
.	TRBV19	TRBJ1-1	.	CASSLTALGNTEAFF	TGTGCCAGTAGCCTGACAGCCTTAGGGAACACTGAAGCTTTCTTT
.	TRBV7-2	TRBJ1-2	TRBD1	CASTNDRGNYGYTF	TGTGCCAGCACCAACGACAGGGGCAACTATGGCTACACCTTC
.	TRBV25-1	TRBJ2-5	.	CASSPGGRETQYF	TGTGCCAGCAGTCCCGGGGGGCGGGAGACCCAGTACTTC
many	TRBV5-1	TRBJ1-4	.	CASSKGWRANEKLFF	TGCGCCAGCAGCAAGGGGTGGCGGGCTAATGAAAAACTGTTTTTT
.	TRBV4-1	TRBJ1-6	TRBD1	CASSQPGTGGPLHF	TGCGCCAGCAGCCAACCTGGGACAGGGGGACCCCTCCACTTT
.	TRBV19	TRBJ2-2	TRBD2	CASSMRGGVSGGELFF	TGTGCCAGTAGTATGCGGGGGGGTGTATCGGGCGGGGAGCTGTTTTTT
few	TRBV10-2	TRBJ2-7	TRBD2	CASSLEAGGSGSYEQYF	TGTGCCAGCAGCTTAGAGGCTGGCGGTAGCGGGTCCTACGAGCAGTACTTC
many	TRBV5-1	TRBJ1-5	.	CASSLGDVEGVQPQHF	TGCGCCAGCAGCTTGGGGGATGTAGAGGGGGTTCAGCCCCAGCATTTT
once	TRBV29-1	TRBJ2-7	TRBD1	CSVRQGIYGQYF	TGCAGCGTCCGACAGGGAATTTACGGGCAGTACTTC
many	TRBV6-1	TRBJ1-6	TRBD1	CASSELAGQGGSPLHF	TGTGCCAGCAGTGAACTGGCGGGACAGGGCGGATCACCCCTCCACTTT
.	TRBV15	TRBJ1-6	.	CATSSLGSRGSPLHF	TGTGCCACCAGCAGTCTGGGGTCTCGGGGGTCACCCCTCCACTTT
.	TRBV2	TRBJ1-5	TRBD1	CASNDRGNQPQHF	TGTGCCAGCAACGACAGGGGGAATCAGCCCCAGCATTTT
many	TRBV9	TRBJ1-3	.	CASSIPADGAGNTIYF	TGTGCCAGCAGCATCCCCGCGGATGGAGCTGGAAACACCATATATTTT
few	TRBV5-1	TRBJ1-1	.	CANTGESTLPWMINTEAFF	TGCGCCAACACGGGGGAGTCCACCCTCCCGTGGATGATTAACACTGAAGCTTTCTTT
many	TRBV4-2	TRBJ1-1	.	CASSQVREREAFF	TGTGCCAGCAGCCAAGTGAGGGAGAGGGAAGCTTTCTTT
.	TRBV19	TRBJ2-3	.	CASRQDSTDTQYF	TGTGCCAGTAGACAGGATAGCACAGATACGCAGTATTTT
once	TRBV25-1	TRBJ2-5	.	CASSHPVVWYQETQYF	TGTGCCAGCAGCCACCCAGTCGTCTGGTACCAAGAGACCCAGTACTTC
.	TRBV29-1	TRBJ1-1	TRBD1	CSVRDRGVDTEAFF	TGCAGCGTCCGGGACAGGGGCGTTGACACTGAAGCTTTCTTT
.	TRBV10-1	TRBJ1-2	TRBD1	CASSATRGSGDPYGYTF	TGTGCCAGCAGCGCCACCAGGGGGTCCGGGGATCCTTATGGCTACACCTTC
many	TRBV2	TRBJ2-7	.	CASSETRYEQYF	TGTGCCAGCAGTGAAACGCGTTACGAGCAGTACTTC
.	TRBV5-1	TRBJ2-1	TRBD2	CASSLVASGGPLSYNERFF	TGCGCCAGCAGCTTGGTGGCTAGCGGGGGCCCGTTATCGTACAATGAGCGGTTCTTC
.	TRBV7-2	TRBJ2-7	TRBD1	CASSPGTGIAYEQYF	TGTGCCAGCAGCCCAGGGACAGGGATTGCCTACGAGCAGTACTTC
few	TRBV25-1	TRBJ2-3	.	CASSESTDTQYF	TGTGCCAGCAGTGAAAGCACAGATACGCAGTATTTT
many	TRBV7-9	TRBJ1-1	.	CASSPRGEAFF	TGTGCCAGCAGCCCCCGAGGTGAAGCTTTCTTT
.	TRBV6-1	TRBJ2-7	.	CASSENRGGSYEQYF	TGTGCCAGCAGCGAAAACAGGGGGGGGTCCTACGAGCAGTACTTC
.	TRBV19	TRBJ1-1	TRBD1	CASSLQGAAGPEAFF	TGTGCCAGTAGTCTACAGGGGGCCGCGGGCCCTGAAGCTTTCTTT
.	TRBV7-8	TRBJ2-1	.	CASSLVSREQFF	TGTGCCAGCAGCTTAGTGTCGCGGGAGCAGTTCTTC